The 9 T cell receptor beta chains below were found in one sample sequenced in a study of cytomegalovirus exposure and HLA in healthy donors. PCR amplification relied on 60 Vbeta primers (plus 13 Jbeta primers). Repertoires were generated with immunoSEQ multiplex PCR, while TCRdb's copy carries only in-frame clones and drops some. The table records about 110,000 clones, about 70% of them present only once. The sequenced material came from PBMCs. These receptors were obtained from a man aged 45-65 years in good health and CMV-seropositive.

V gene TRBV9 combines with J gene TRBJ2-3, with a weak D call TRBD2 (6 bases). CDR3 length equals 15 residues. Germline loops: CDR1 SGDLS, CDR2 YYNGEE. The V gene lost 5 bases and the J gene lost 2 bases, with 15 bases spanning the gap. CDR3 region: CASRPGRGPTDTQYF. CDR3 coding DNA: TGTGCCAGCAGGCCTGGGCGGGGCCCCACAGATACGCAGTATTTT.

The chain uses TRBV10-3 and TRBJ2-4; D might be TRBD2 (5 bases). V lost 10 bases and J lost 5, with 21 bases in between. The CDR3 has 15 residues. Germline V gene sequence: CDR1 ENHRY, CDR2 SYGVKD. The CDR3 reads CATKNGWGVQNIQYF. The CDR3 coding sequence is TGTGCCACAAAAAACGGGTGGGGAGTCCAAAACATTCAGTACTTC.

This chain joins TRBV6-1 and TRBJ1-5; TRBD1 matches at 7 bases. This CDR3 has 13 amino acids. Trimming cost V 6 bases and J 4 bases; bases outside gene matches: 3. From germline, CDR1 is MNHNS and CDR2 SASEGT. CDR3 in amino acids: CASSRQGNQPQHF. As DNA, the CDR3 is TGTGCCAGCAGCCGACAGGGTAATCAGCCCCAGCATTTT.

This chain uses TRBV27 with TRBJ1-2, with TRBD1 matching over 8 bases. V lost 5 bases to trimming and J lost 8 bases; unmatched junction nucleotides: 13. The length of the CDR3 is 15 residues. Germline V gene data show CDR1 as MNHEY and CDR2 as SMNVEV (reference sequence). Here the CDR3 reads CASSTLQGARFGYTF. The CDR3 region has the DNA TGTGCCAGCAGTACCCTTCAGGGGGCCCGATTCGGCTACACCTTC.

This chain uses TRBV6-5 with TRBJ2-7; perhaps TRBD2 as D (5 bases). V dropped 4 bases and J dropped 2 bases, with 6 bases sitting between them. In germline, CDR1 is MNHEY, CDR2 SVGAGI. This CDR3 spans 12 amino acids. CDR3 in amino acids: CASSSGAYEQYF. CDR3 in DNA: TGTGCCAGCAGTTCCGGGGCCTACGAGCAGTACTTC.

V usage is TRBV10-3 and J usage is TRBJ2-2; 8 bases are a match to TRBD1. V shed 6 bases, J shed 1 base, and the junction held 1 base outside the gene matches. The CDR3 contains 14 residues. Germline V gene lookup returns CDR1 ENHRY and CDR2 SYGVKD. The CDR3 spells CAISDRGNTGELFF. The CDR3 coding sequence is TGTGCCATCAGCGACAGGGGGAACACCGGGGAGCTGTTTTTT.

This rearrangement joins TRBV5-1 to TRBJ2-3, with 13 bases matching TRBD2. Losses at the gene ends were 4 bases for V and 4 bases for J; bases not matched to a gene: 6. This CDR3 is 16 amino acids long. Germline CDR1 reads SGHRS; CDR2 reads YFSETQ. This CDR3 reads CASSRWTSGGPDTQYF. The CDR3 DNA reads as TGCGCCAGCAGCCGATGGACTAGCGGGGGCCCAGATACGCAGTATTTT.

The genes are TRBV6-5 and TRBJ2-5, with D uncertain. Matching the DNA end better, TRBJ2-7 makes the J call doubtful. Per germline, CDR1 MNHEY and CDR2 SVGAGI. The CDR3 extends over 11 amino acids. The CDR3 is CASRHLYEQYF. CDR3 nucleotide sequence: TGTGCCAGCCGACACCTTTACGAGCAGTACTTC.

V usage is TRBV9 and J usage is TRBJ2-5; tentatively, D is TRBD1 (5 bases). The last part of the DNA fits TRBJ2-7 better; the J call may be wrong. Germline values: CDR1 SGDLS, CDR2 YYNGEE. This CDR3 has 15 amino acids. The CDR3 sequence is CASSVAIGDAYEQYF. The CDR3, as DNA: TGTGCCAGCAGCGTAGCTATAGGGGATGCCTACGAGCAGTACTTC.